The sequence of this T cell receptor (beta chain) was determined in a study of cytomegalovirus exposure and HLA in healthy donors. About the research overall: Researchers previously reported finding 90 million to 130 million unique TCR beta sequences from 170 million or so T cells.

Primers included in the PCR were 60 Vbeta and 13 Jbeta primers. This table comes from immunoSEQ multiplex PCR, and its TCRdb copy is limited to in-frame clones, with some not included. The table has about 160,000 clones, roughly 85% seen once; the top ten hold approximately 2%. Study results and limitations: 150 or so TCR beta chains were listed as cytomegalovirus-associated. Later analysis demonstrated an association between a missense DCLRE1C variant and TCR beta V- and J-gene trimming.

V lost 7 bases to trimming and J lost 2 bases, with 9 bases between them. Germline CDR1 is SNHLY and CDR2 is FYNNEI. This CDR3 is 12 amino acids long. On this clone itself: What it binds is not known.

The sequencing sample was made of PBMCs. This chain connects TRBV2 to TRBJ2-7; possibly TRBD2 for D (6 bases). This TCR was sampled from a man aged 40-50 years in good health and CMV-seronegative. CDR3 coding DNA: TGTGCCAGCATTAGCGGAACCTACGAGCAGTACTTC. Translation: CASISGTYEQYF.